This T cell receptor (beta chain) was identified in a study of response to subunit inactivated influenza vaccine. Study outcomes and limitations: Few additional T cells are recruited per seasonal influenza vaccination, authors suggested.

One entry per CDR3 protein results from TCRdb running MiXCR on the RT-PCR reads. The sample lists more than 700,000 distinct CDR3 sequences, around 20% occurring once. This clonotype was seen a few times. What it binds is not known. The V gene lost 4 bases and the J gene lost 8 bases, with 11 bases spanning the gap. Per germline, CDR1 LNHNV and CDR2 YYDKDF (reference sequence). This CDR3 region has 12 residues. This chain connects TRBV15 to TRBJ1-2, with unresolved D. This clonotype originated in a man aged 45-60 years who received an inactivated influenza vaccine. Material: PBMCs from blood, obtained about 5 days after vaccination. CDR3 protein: CATSIGFGGYTF. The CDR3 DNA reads TGTGCCACCAGCATCGGTTTCGGCGGCTACACCTTC.